The following is a T cell receptor (beta chain) sequence with its context. The data are from a study of blood T cell repertoires in COVID-19. Study-level background: The United States, Italy and Spain supplied acute and convalescent COVID-19 samples. In each case, the material was cDNA or gDNA derived from T cells, B-cell-depleted T cells, or PBMCs.

In germline, CDR1 is GTSNPN, CDR2 SVGIG (reference sequence). There are 17 residues in the CDR3. Trimming left V 4 bases short and J 0 bases short, with 19 bases between. Per the original methods: Nucleated cell number was recorded as an estimate derived from reference gene primer amplification. Libraries were prepared by immunoSEQ multiplex PCR; TCRdb keeps only in-frame clonotypes and omits some of them. V and J calls and clone size are as listed in that table; D and trimming were resolved from the DNA. Among about 250,000 clones listed, 89% were seen once. The clonotype was recovered from a middle-aged woman who had recovered from COVID-19. What was sequenced was peripheral blood. The V gene is TRBV30, the J gene TRBJ1-3; maybe TRBD1 (6 bases). The CDR3 nucleotides read TGTGCCTGGACCCTCTTCCCCGGGACAATCTCTGGAAACACCATATATTTT. It yields the protein CAWTLFPGTISGNTIYF.